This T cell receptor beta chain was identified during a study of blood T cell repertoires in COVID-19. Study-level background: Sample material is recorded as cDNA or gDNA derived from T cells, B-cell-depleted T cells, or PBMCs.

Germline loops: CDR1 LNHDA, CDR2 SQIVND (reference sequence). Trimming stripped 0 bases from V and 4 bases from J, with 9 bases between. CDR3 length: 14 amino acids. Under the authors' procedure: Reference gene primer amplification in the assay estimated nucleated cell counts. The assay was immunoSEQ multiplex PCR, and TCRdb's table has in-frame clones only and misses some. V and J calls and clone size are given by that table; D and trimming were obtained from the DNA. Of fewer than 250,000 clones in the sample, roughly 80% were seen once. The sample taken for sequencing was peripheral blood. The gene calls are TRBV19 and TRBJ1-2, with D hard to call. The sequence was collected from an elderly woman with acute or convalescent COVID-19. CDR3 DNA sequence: TGTGCCAGTAGTATAGAACAAAGTCTCTATGGCTACACCTTC. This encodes CASSIEQSLYGYTF. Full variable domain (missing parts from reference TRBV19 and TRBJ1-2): DGGITQSPKYLFRKEGQNVTLSCEQNLNHDAMYWYRQDPGQGLRLIYYSQIVNDFQKGDIAEGYSVSREKKESFPLTVTSAQKNPTAFYLCASSIEQSLYGYTFGSGTRLTVV.